The clone carrying this T cell receptor (beta chain) was picked up many times. Antigen: not known. This record belongs to a study of T-cell memory formation after mild COVID-19. Study results and caveats: Largely, contracting CD4+ clones fell within CM and EM, and contracting CD8+ clones within EMRA.

TCRdb re-analysed the 5' RACE reads in MiXCR, keeping a single row per CDR3 protein. The sample holds approximately 150,000 distinct CDR3 sequences, 6% to 6.5% seen once. V was shortened by 5 bases and J by 4 bases, with 17 bases between the two germline ends. CDR1 is MNHEY, CDR2 SVGAGI, per germline. The CDR3 extends over 15 amino acids. This rearrangement joins TRBV6-5 to TRBJ1-2; D uncertain. The source material was PBMCs or a T cell subset sorted from them (not recorded which). This receptor was obtained from an adult woman who had mild COVID-19 (a few samples of this study predate the infection). Cell type and time point are not known. CDR3 sequence reads: CASSTYLGSTYGYTF. CDR3 sequence (DNA): TGTGCCAGCAGTACTTACTTGGGCTCTACCTATGGCTACACCTTC.